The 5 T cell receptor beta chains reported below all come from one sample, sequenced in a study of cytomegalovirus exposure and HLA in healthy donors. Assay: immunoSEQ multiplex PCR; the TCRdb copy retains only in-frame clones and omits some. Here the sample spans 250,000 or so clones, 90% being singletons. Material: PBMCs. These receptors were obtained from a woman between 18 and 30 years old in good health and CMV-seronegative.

This CDR3 is CASSYSYDQPQHF. The CDR3 nucleotides read TGTGCCAGCAGTTACTCGTATGATCAGCCCCAGCATTTT. The gene calls are TRBV6-5 and TRBJ1-5, with D hard to call. The CDR3 contains 13 residues. V lost 0 bases and J 5 bases, leaving 5 bases between the germline ends. From germline, CDR1 is MNHEY and CDR2 SVGAGI.

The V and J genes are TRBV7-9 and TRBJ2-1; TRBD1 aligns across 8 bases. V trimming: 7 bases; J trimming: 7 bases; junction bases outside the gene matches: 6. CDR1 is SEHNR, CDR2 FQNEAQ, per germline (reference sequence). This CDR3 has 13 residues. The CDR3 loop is CASNQGAGNEQFF. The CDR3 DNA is TGTGCCAGCAACCAGGGGGCAGGTAATGAGCAGTTCTTC.

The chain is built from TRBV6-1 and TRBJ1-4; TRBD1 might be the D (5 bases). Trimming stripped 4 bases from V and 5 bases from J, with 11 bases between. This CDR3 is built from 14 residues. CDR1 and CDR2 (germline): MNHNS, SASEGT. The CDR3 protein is CASSAGISNEKLFF. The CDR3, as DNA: TGTGCCAGCAGTGCAGGGATCTCGAATGAAAAACTGTTTTTT.

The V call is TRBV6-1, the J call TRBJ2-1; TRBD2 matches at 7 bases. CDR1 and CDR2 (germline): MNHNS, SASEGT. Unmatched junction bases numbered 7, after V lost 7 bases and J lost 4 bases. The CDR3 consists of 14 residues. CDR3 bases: TGTGCCAGCACGCAAGCGGGATCGTACAATGAGCAGTTCTTC. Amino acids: CASTQAGSYNEQFF.

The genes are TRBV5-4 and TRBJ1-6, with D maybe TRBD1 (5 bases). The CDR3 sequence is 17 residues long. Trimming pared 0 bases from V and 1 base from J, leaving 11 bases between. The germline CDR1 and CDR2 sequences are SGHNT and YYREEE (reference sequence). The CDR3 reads CASSLGSRGSYNSPLHF. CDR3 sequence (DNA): TGTGCCAGCAGCTTGGGGTCTAGGGGTTCCTATAATTCACCCCTCCACTTT.